A single sample gave rise to the 16 T cell receptor beta chains below, sequenced in a study of Graves' ophthalmopathy and Graves' hyperthyroidism. As the template, RNA transcripts were used to amplify TCR beta CDR3 regions. An opening RT-PCR round employed HTBI primers and preceded a second-round multiplex PCR. One entry per CDR3 protein, called by TCRdb with MiXCR from the multiplex PCR reads. The sample holds approximately 640,000 distinct CDR3 sequences; approximately 39% are singletons and the top ten take around 3.3%. Input material: peripheral blood. The receptors stem from an adult man with Graves' ophthalmopathy.

This clonotype has more than one count but fewer than ten. This rearrangement joins TRBV6-4 to TRBJ2-2, with TRBD2 matching 9 bases. Germline V gives CDR1 MRHNA, CDR2 SNTAGT. The CDR3 length is 14 residues. Trimming cost V 4 bases and J 7 bases; bases outside gene matches: 4. The CDR3, as DNA: TGTGCCAGCAGTGTTAGCGGGAGTAACGGGGAGCTGTTTTTT. This gives the protein CASSVSGSNGELFF.

The rearrangement uses TRBV10-3 and TRBJ2-5; 7 bases are shared with TRBD2. V was pared by 0 bases and J by 5 bases, with 3 bases of the junction left unmatched. The CDR3 runs to 14 residues. CDR1 is ENHRY and CDR2 is SYGVKD in the germline V gene. Here the CDR3 DNA reads TGTGCCATCAGTGAGTCGACACTAGCGGAGACCCAGTACTTC. It codes for CAISESTLAETQYF.

CDR3 protein: CASSQERGSTGELFF. The DNA of the CDR3 is TGTGCCAGCAGCCAAGAGCGGGGGAGCACCGGGGAGCTGTTTTTT. The chain employs TRBV4-2 and TRBJ2-2; 7 nucleotides agree with TRBD2. The germline CDR1 and CDR2 sequences are LGHNA and YNFKEQ. After removal of 0 bases from V and 4 bases from J, the junction contained 2 bases not matched to a gene. This CDR3 has 15 residues.

This clonotype was counted at least ten times. The chain uses TRBV5-1 and TRBJ1-6, with 7 positions matching TRBD1. Trimming took 3 bases from V and 7 from J; bases not matched to a gene: 7. The length of the CDR3 is 15 residues. Germline-derived CDR1 and CDR2 are SGHRS and YFSETQ. In nucleotides, the CDR3 is TGCGCCAGCAGCTATAGGGACAGTACCAATTCACCCCTCCACTTT. Its protein is CASSYRDSTNSPLHF.

The chain uses TRBV5-6 and TRBJ2-7, with TRBD1 matching over 8 bases. CDR1 and CDR2 (germline): SGHDT, YYEEEE. V was clipped by 0 bases and J by 2 bases; unmatched bases: 7. This CDR3 contains 16 residues. CDR3 protein: CASSLDAGQATYEQYF. The CDR3 bases are TGTGCCAGCAGCTTGGACGCGGGACAGGCCACCTACGAGCAGTACTTC.

The table lists this clonotype with many counts. The chain combines TRBV27 with TRBJ1-6; D call uncertain. Germline CDR1 is MNHEY and CDR2 is SMNVEV (reference sequence). V was cut by 5 bases and J by 5 bases, with 13 bases left in between. The CDR3 extends over 15 amino acids. CDR3 residues: CASSRIRENNSPLHF. The CDR3 nucleotides read TGTGCCAGCAGTCGAATCCGGGAGAATAATTCACCCCTCCACTTT.

This clonotype was detected ten times or more. The chain couples TRBV2 to TRBJ2-7, with D perhaps TRBD2 (6 bases). The V end lost 4 bases, the J end lost 4 bases, and 11 bases lay between the germline ends. CDR1 is SNHLY, CDR2 FYNNEI, per germline. This CDR3 has 13 residues. The CDR3 sequence is CASSGVGGYEQYF. The CDR3 DNA sequence: TGTGCCAGCAGTGGGGTCGGGGGATACGAGCAGTACTTC.

This clonotype was seen many times. The V and J genes are TRBV11-2 and TRBJ1-2; 7 nucleotides match TRBD1. CDR1 and CDR2 (germline): SGHAT, FQNNGV. The CDR3 contains 14 residues. With 4 bases clipped from V and 8 bases from J, the junction kept 10 bases outside the gene matches. The chain's CDR3 is CASSSDRSVGGYTF. The CDR3 DNA follows: TGTGCCAGCAGCTCGGACAGGTCCGTAGGGGGCTACACCTTC.

The chain joins TRBV6-5 to TRBJ1-1, with 11 bases lining up with TRBD1. With 5 bases clipped from V and 11 bases from J, the junction kept 4 bases outside the gene matches. CDR3 length: 12 amino acids. The germline gives CDR1 MNHEY, CDR2 SVGAGI. CDR3 protein: CASSVGQGAAFF. The CDR3 DNA reads TGTGCCAGCAGTGTTGGACAGGGGGCGGCTTTCTTT.

This chain joins TRBV11-1 and TRBJ1-1; TRBD1 might be the D (5 bases). This CDR3 has 18 amino acids. Trimming took off 3 bases at V and 0 bases at J, with 20 bases between the two ends. Germline V lookup: CDR1 SGHAT, CDR2 FQDESV (reference sequence). The CDR3 sequence is CASSFPRGRTVMNTEAFF. In nucleotides, the CDR3 is TGTGCCAGCAGCTTCCCTCGGGGCCGGACCGTTATGAACACTGAAGCTTTCTTT.

The V gene is TRBV10-3, the J gene TRBJ2-5; D is tentatively TRBD1 or TRBD2 (6 bases each). V was trimmed by 4 bases and J by 9 bases, leaving 15 bases between them. CDR1 and CDR2 (germline): ENHRY, SYGVKD. This CDR3 comprises 13 residues. This chain's CDR3 is CAISAGADQPQYF. CDR3 DNA: TGTGCCATCAGTGCGGGGGCGGATCAGCCCCAGTACTTC.

The table lists this clonotype with many counts. This rearrangement joins TRBV29-1 to TRBJ1-3; D perhaps matches TRBD1 (6 bases). The CDR3 has 15 amino acids. Looked up from germline, CDR1 is SQVTM and CDR2 is ANQGSEA. The ends were cut back, 8 bases at V and 0 bases at J, with 17 bases in the middle. For the CDR3, the DNA is TGCAGCCCCCCTGGGAACAGGGACTCTGGAAACACCATATATTTT. It translates to CSPPGNRDSGNTIYF.

The chain is built from TRBV11-1 and TRBJ1-4; D perhaps matches TRBD1 (5 bases). The length of the CDR3 is 14 residues. Trimming took off 5 bases at V and 6 bases at J, with 13 bases between the two ends. Germline V lookup: CDR1 SGHAT, CDR2 FQDESV (reference sequence). DNA of the CDR3: TGTGCCAGCAGCCAAGATGGGGCAGATGAAAAACTGTTTTTT. This sequence encodes CASSQDGADEKLFF.

In the case of this clonotype: A much bigger clone sits one base away, suggesting this may be a read error. V and J are TRBV19 and TRBJ2-2; D unclear. V was clipped by 11 bases and J by 3 bases, with 19 bases between them. The germline gives CDR1 LNHDA, CDR2 SQIVND (reference sequence). This CDR3 contains 15 residues. CDR3 residues: CACTPGNQHTGELFF. CDR3 nucleotides: TGTGCCTGTACTCCTGGAAACCAGCACACCGGGGAGCTGTTTTTT.

In its sample, this clonotype was seen many times. This chain connects TRBV14 to TRBJ1-3, with D unresolved. This CDR3 is built from 13 residues. Trimming took off 1 base at V and 1 base at J, with 2 bases between the two ends. CDR1 and CDR2 (germline): SGHDN, FVKESK. The CDR3 region is CASSQASGNTIYF. In nucleotides, the CDR3 is TGTGCCAGCAGCCAAGCGTCTGGAAACACCATATATTTT.

A few counts support this clonotype. The final CDR3 position lacks the conserved phenylalanine or tryptophan, pointing to a likely read error. This chain joins TRBV7-2 and TRBJ1-2, with D possibly being TRBD1 (6 bases). Trimming took 5 bases from V and 3 from J, leaving 10 bases between them. This CDR3 is built from 13 residues. The germline CDR1 and CDR2 sequences are SGHTA and FQGNSA. CDR3: CASSPGQHYGYTL. The DNA for the CDR3 is TGTGCCAGCAGCCCAGGACAGCACTATGGCTACACCCTC.